What follows is one TCR beta chain and its context. Its antigen remains unidentified. CDR1 LGHNA and CDR2 YNFKEQ come from the germline V gene. The CDR3 has 20 residues. V was pared by 1 base and J by 0 bases, with 19 bases between. This sample is drawn from a study of cytomegalovirus exposure and HLA in healthy donors. The donors comprised healthy bone marrow donors. The PCR made use of 60 Vbeta and 13 Jbeta primers. Generated by immunoSEQ multiplex PCR, the TCRdb table keeps only in-frame clones and is missing some. The sample has roughly 150,000 clones, 65% to 80% seen once; the top ten hold under 2%. Findings and limits, study-wide: The later analysis indicated that the majority of CMV-associated TCR beta chains appeared HLA-restricted. An assumption of roughly uniform sequencing depth across donors underlay the presence/absence analyses.

Sequencing used PBMCs. The receptor comes from a woman aged 30 to 39 in good health and CMV-seronegative. The chain has TRBV4-2 and TRBJ1-6; D gene uncertain. CDR3 DNA: TGTGCCAGCAGCCAAGCTAGAAGGACTAACCACCGCTCCTATAATTCACCCCTCCACTTT. Its translation: CASSQARRTNHRSYNSPLHF.